The clone carrying this TCR beta chain was detected a few times. Its specificity is unknown. This entry comes from a study of cytomegalovirus exposure and HLA in healthy donors. Study observations and caveats: V- and J-gene trimming in TCR beta was tied to a missense DCLRE1C variant by an analysis performed later.

Germline V CDR1 and CDR2: MNHNY, SVGAGI (reference sequence). The V and J ends lost 8 bases and 8 bases respectively, with 6 bases between them. This CDR3 spans 10 amino acids. PCR was performed using 60 Vbeta and 13 Jbeta primers. Measured with immunoSEQ multiplex PCR; TCRdb has only the in-frame clones, and not every one. This table has 150,000 to 200,000 clones, 60% to 80% appearing once. The chain uses TRBV6-6 and TRBJ2-2, with TRBD2 as a possible D gene (5 bases). The sequence was collected from a middle-aged man in good health and CMV-seronegative. Material: PBMCs. The CDR3 region is CASERGELFF. The CDR3 DNA reads TGTGCCAGCGAGCGGGGGGAGCTGTTTTTT.